The clone carrying this T cell receptor (beta chain) was seen many times. The time point denotes: newly diagnosed GD, antithyroid drugs for less than 3 months. With RNA extracted from PBMCs as input, the TCR library was made. Looked up from germline, CDR1 is SGHVS and CDR2 is FQNEAQ. The length of the CDR3 is 15 residues. Library construction for TCR beta used iRepertoire HTBI primers and Arm-PCR of CDR3 regions. How the authors handled the data: Samples collectively showed approximately 62 TRBV and approximately 15 TRBJ segments. One entry per CDR3 protein, called by TCRdb with MiXCR from the multiplex PCR reads. The V and J calls were not made by the authors but by TCRdb's processing. Of roughly 360,000 distinct CDR3 sequences in the sample, roughly 10% were seen once. The record originates from a study of regulatory T cells in long-lasting Graves disease. The data were also submitted as part of a second study, on T cells in Graves' hyperthyroidism and ophthalmopathy.

The chain carries TRBV7-8 and TRBJ2-3, with D maybe TRBD2 (6 bases). The material was peripheral blood mononuclear cells (PBMCs), obtained at new diagnosis, from a patient treated with antithyroid drugs. This receptor was obtained from a woman younger than 30 with Graves disease. The CDR3 sequence: CATRGELARTDTQYF. For the CDR3, the DNA is TGTGCTACACGAGGGGAGCTAGCGCGCACAGATACGCAGTATTTT.